A single sample gave rise to the 19 T cell receptor beta chains below, sequenced in a study of blood T cell repertoires in COVID-19. TCRdb's table, derived via immunoSEQ multiplex PCR, lists solely in-frame clones and lacks some. This sample has under 150,000 clones, with about three quarters found just once. Specimen: peripheral blood. The receptors shown here come from a woman in her seventies with acute or convalescent COVID-19.

This rearrangement joins TRBV6-5 to TRBJ1-2; 8 bases map to TRBD1. From germline, CDR1 is MNHEY and CDR2 SVGAGI. This CDR3 spans 12 amino acids. Trimming took 6 bases from V and 9 from J; bases not matched to a gene: 6. The CDR3 loop is CASRTPGGSYTF. In DNA, the CDR3 is TGTGCCAGCAGGACACCAGGGGGCAGCTACACCTTC.

The V call is TRBV19, the J call TRBJ1-5, with a weak D call TRBD1 (5 bases). Trimming took off 3 bases at V and 4 bases at J, with 16 bases between the two ends. CDR3 length equals 16 residues. Per germline, CDR1 LNHDA and CDR2 SQIVND (reference sequence). CDR3 sequence (DNA): TGTGCCAGTAGTATGTTAGGCGGGGGGGAGAATCAGCCCCAGCATTTT. Protein product: CASSMLGGGENQPQHF. The full variable domain, in which reference TRBV19 and TRBJ1-5 provide the parts outside the CDR3, is DGGITQSPKYLFRKEGQNVTLSCEQNLNHDAMYWYRQDPGQGLRLIYYSQIVNDFQKGDIAEGYSVSREKKESFPLTVTSAQKNPTAFYLCASSMLGGGENQPQHFGDGTRLSIL.

This clone was seen a few times. Here the CDR3 DNA reads TGTGCCAGCAGTGAAGGGGACAGGATCCCAACTAATGAAAAACTGTTTTTT. This translates into CASSEGDRIPTNEKLFF. The chain carries TRBV6-1 and TRBJ1-4, with 8 bases lining up with TRBD1. With 1 base clipped from V and 0 bases from J, the junction kept 4 bases outside the gene matches. Germline lookup yields CDR1 MNHNS and CDR2 SASEGT. The CDR3 length is 17 residues.

The J gene is TRBJ2-5, the V gene TRBV7-2; maybe TRBD2 (6 bases). The V gene's germline CDR1 is SGHTA and CDR2 FQGNSA. The CDR3 is 15 residues long. Trimming took off 2 bases at V and 2 bases at J, with 12 bases between the two ends. CDR3 loop: CASSLFQRAQETQYF. CDR3 coding DNA: TGTGCCAGCAGCTTATTCCAGCGGGCACAAGAGACCCAGTACTTC.

The genes are TRBV4-3 and TRBJ2-7; D remains ambiguous. The germline V and J ends were trimmed by 1 base and 7 bases, with 11 bases remaining between them. The CDR3 has 13 residues. Looked up from germline, CDR1 is LGHNA and CDR2 is YSLEER. CDR3 loop: CASSQVKPKEQYF. The CDR3 nucleotides are TGCGCCAGCAGCCAAGTAAAGCCAAAGGAGCAGTACTTC.

This chain connects TRBV4-1 to TRBJ2-3; tentative D call: TRBD2 (5 bases). CDR3 length: 14 amino acids. CDR1 and CDR2 (germline): MGHRA, YSYEKL. Trimming took 1 base from V and 6 from J, leaving 11 bases between them. The DNA for the CDR3 is TGCGCCAGCAGCCAAGGCGCGGGCGCGGATACGCAGTATTTT. The encoded protein is CASSQGAGADTQYF.

This clone was counted a few times. The CDR3, as DNA: TGTGCCAGCAGGAGGGACAGGGGGGGAGATACGCAGTATTTT. Protein: CASRRDRGGDTQYF. The rearrangement links TRBV27 to TRBJ2-3; 11 bases map to TRBD1. V gave up 6 bases and J gave up 5 bases; unmatched junction bases: 4. CDR1 and CDR2 from the germline V gene are MNHEY and SMNVEV (reference sequence). The CDR3 extends over 14 amino acids.

The chain uses TRBV19 and TRBJ1-5; 9 bases line up with TRBD1. The CDR3 sequence is 16 residues long. The V and J ends lost 2 bases and 4 bases, in that order; junction bases with no gene match: 6. The germline V gene encodes CDR1 LNHDA and CDR2 SQIVND (reference sequence). CDR3 in DNA: TGTGCCAGTAGTATACCGGGACAGGGAAGTAATCAGCCCCAGCATTTT. Translating gives CASSIPGQGSNQPQHF.

This clone was observed a handful of times. This CDR3 reads CASRRQDASTDTQYF. Here the CDR3 DNA reads TGTGCCAGCAGGAGACAGGATGCTAGCACAGATACGCAGTATTTT. The chain employs TRBV6-4 and TRBJ2-3, with D maybe TRBD1 (6 bases). The CDR3 consists of 15 residues. Trimming shortened V by 6 bases and J by 0 bases, and 13 bases separated the two germline ends. CDR1 and CDR2 (germline): MRHNA, SNTAGT.

Only a few counts were recorded for this clone. The V call is TRBV27, the J call TRBJ2-2, with 7 bases that match TRBD2. The CDR3 covers 15 residues. After removal of 7 bases from V and 4 bases from J, the junction contained 9 bases not matched to a gene. Germline-derived CDR1 and CDR2 are MNHEY and SMNVEV (reference sequence). CDR3 sequence reads: CASTPRASGTGELFF. As DNA, the CDR3 is TGTGCCAGCACCCCCCGGGCTAGCGGCACCGGGGAGCTGTTTTTT.

This clone was seen at least ten times. The chain combines TRBV7-8 with TRBJ1-6, with TRBD1 as a possible D gene (5 bases). The CDR3 covers 14 residues. V was shortened by 7 bases and J by 7 bases, with 14 bases between the two germline ends. Germline values: CDR1 SGHVS, CDR2 FQNEAQ. In DNA form, the CDR3 reads TGTGCCAGCACTCCCGGGGCGGGGAATTCACCCCTCCACTTT. This translates into CASTPGAGNSPLHF.

V usage is TRBV7-2 and J usage is TRBJ2-4; TRBD2 matches 9 bases. Trimming at V came to 3 bases and at J to 0 bases, leaving 9 bases not matched to a gene. The V gene's germline CDR1 is SGHTA and CDR2 FQGNSA. The CDR3 is 18 amino acids. CDR3 nucleotides: TGTGCCAGCAGCTTGATTGGGCGGGGGGGTCTAGCCAAAAACATTCAGTACTTC. Amino acid sequence: CASSLIGRGGLAKNIQYF.

V gene TRBV18 combines with J gene TRBJ2-7; TRBD1 might be the D (5 bases). Trimming took off 0 bases at V and 6 bases at J, with 15 bases between the two ends. In germline, CDR1 is KGHSH, CDR2 LQKENI. The CDR3 length is 15 residues. In DNA, the CDR3 is TGTGCCAGCTCACCACCAGAAAGGGGCCGCGGCGAGCAGTACTTC. Translating gives CASSPPERGRGEQYF. Full variable domain (outside the CDR3, taken from reference TRBV18 and TRBJ2-7): NAGVMQNPRHLVRRRGQEARLRCSPMKGHSHVYWYRQLPEEGLKFMVYLQKENIIDESGMPKERFSAEFPKEGPSILRIQQVVRGDSAAYFCASSPPERGRGEQYFGPGTRLTVT.

This clone was recorded a few times. The rearrangement uses TRBV27 and TRBJ2-7, with TRBD2 identical over 10 bases. Germline-derived CDR1 and CDR2 are MNHEY and SMNVEV (reference sequence). The CDR3 contains 14 residues. V gave up 5 bases and J gave up 4 bases; unmatched junction bases: 5. The DNA of the CDR3 is TGTGCCAGCAGTCCGACTAGCGGGTGGTACGAGCAGTACTTC. It yields the protein CASSPTSGWYEQYF.

The rearrangement joins TRBV19 to TRBJ1-5, with D possibly TRBD1 on 6 matching bases. V lost 2 bases, J lost 5 bases, and 10 bases lay in between. Germline V gene sequence: CDR1 LNHDA, CDR2 SQIVND (reference sequence). This CDR3 is built from 14 residues. As DNA, the CDR3 is TGTGCCAGTAGTATATCAGGGGTGGATCAGCCCCAGCATTTT. As protein: CASSISGVDQPQHF.

This clone was seen just once. This chain joins TRBV19 and TRBJ1-1; D unclear. V gave up 5 bases and J gave up 1 base, with 5 bases separating them. CDR3 length: 12 residues. Germline V gives CDR1 LNHDA, CDR2 SQIVND (reference sequence). The DNA of the CDR3 is TGTGCCAGTAGTCTCAGGAACACTGAAGCTTTCTTT. This translates into CASSLRNTEAFF.

The chain couples TRBV2 to TRBJ2-7; 9 nucleotides align to TRBD1. The CDR3 sequence is 14 residues long. Germline-derived CDR1 and CDR2 are SNHLY and FYNNEI. V lost 4 bases to trimming and J lost 2 bases; unmatched junction nucleotides: 3. As DNA, the CDR3 is TGTGCCAGCAGTGTTAGGACAGGGGCCTACGAGCAGTACTTC. Its protein is CASSVRTGAYEQYF.

This clone has just a few counts. J is TRBJ1-5 and V is TRBV15, with a tentative D call TRBD1 (6 bases). Deletions cut 0 bases from V and 2 bases from J, with 8 bases between. The CDR3 length is 15 residues. Germline-derived CDR1 and CDR2 are LNHNV and YYDKDF (reference sequence). The CDR3 loop reads CATSREGGGNQPQHF. The CDR3 DNA reads as TGTGCCACCAGCAGAGAAGGGGGGGGCAATCAGCCCCAGCATTTT.

The chain recombines TRBV6-5 with TRBJ2-1, with D possibly TRBD1 on 5 matching bases. The CDR3 is 15 amino acids. V shed 3 bases and J shed 2 bases, with 11 bases lying between them. Germline values: CDR1 MNHEY, CDR2 SVGAGI. The CDR3 is CASSYGAWAYNEQFF. For the CDR3, the DNA is TGTGCCAGCAGTTATGGGGCATGGGCCTACAATGAGCAGTTCTTC.